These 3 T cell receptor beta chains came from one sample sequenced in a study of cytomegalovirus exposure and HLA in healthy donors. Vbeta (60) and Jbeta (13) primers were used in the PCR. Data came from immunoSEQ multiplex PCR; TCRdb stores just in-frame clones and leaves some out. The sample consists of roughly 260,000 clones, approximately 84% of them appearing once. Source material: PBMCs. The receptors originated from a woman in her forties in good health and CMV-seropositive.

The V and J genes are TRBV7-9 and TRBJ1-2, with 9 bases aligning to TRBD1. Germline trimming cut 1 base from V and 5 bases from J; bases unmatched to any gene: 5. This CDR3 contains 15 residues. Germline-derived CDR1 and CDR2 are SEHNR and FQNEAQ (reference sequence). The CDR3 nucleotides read TGTGCCAGCAGCTTAGGGGACAGGGCGGGGTATGGCTACACCTTC. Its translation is CASSLGDRAGYGYTF.

CDR3 sequence: CAWSLGVSYTEAFF. CDR3 sequence (DNA): TGTGCCTGGAGTTTAGGGGTAAGCTACACTGAAGCTTTCTTT. The gene calls are TRBV30 and TRBJ1-1; weak D call: TRBD1 (5 bases). Germline CDR1 is GTSNPN and CDR2 is SVGIG (reference sequence). V dropped 2 bases and J dropped 3 bases, with 13 bases sitting between them. The CDR3 covers 14 residues.

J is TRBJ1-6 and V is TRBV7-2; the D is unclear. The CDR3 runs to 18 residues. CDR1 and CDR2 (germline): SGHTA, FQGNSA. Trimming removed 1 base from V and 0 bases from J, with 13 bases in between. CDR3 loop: CASSLGHSSGSYNSPLHF. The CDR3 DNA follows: TGTGCCAGCAGCTTAGGGCATTCTTCAGGCTCCTATAATTCACCCCTCCACTTT.